This T cell receptor beta chain was documented in a study of cytomegalovirus exposure and HLA in healthy donors (dated by TCRdb to 2017 to 2019). General notes on the study: In an earlier analysis of 450 to 750 of the donors, under 300 Gb of sequence data and approximately 100 million unique TCR beta sequences from about 190 million T cells were reported. An early release covering more than 500 HLA-typed donors comprised around 300 gigabases of sequencing data and 65 million to 100 million unique TCR sequences. Of the roughly 390 genotyped donors, 65% to 90% fell in the genetic ancestry cluster associated with self-reported Caucasian donors. The study aimed to test whether signatures of past pathogen exposure could be identified by cataloging public T cell receptors. The study used immunosequencing to profile the T cell repertoires of more than 650 subjects and linked those repertoires to cytomegalovirus serostatus. Besides the first cohort of 666 subjects, a separate validation cohort made up of 120 different subjects was used. To predict cytomegalovirus infection status, the study combined high-throughput TCR immunosequencing, statistical association of individual TCRs with disease status, and machine learning. To study patterns of TCR occurrence, a later analysis re-analyzed previously published TCR beta repertoires from hundreds of donors and added high-resolution HLA genotyping. Rather than drawing on any new phenotypic data, the later analysis identified candidate immune exposures from TCR beta sequences and the way those sequences occurred across donors. An earlier analysis of approximately 580 of the donors used high-throughput TCR beta sequencing to judge whether each TCR beta V gene segment behaved as functional or pseudogenic. Donor age, sex, ethnicity and CMV serostatus were compiled together with the repertoire data. A later genetic analysis used genome-wide SNP genotypes for about three fifths of the 666 donors, treating that subset as a discovery cohort. All discovery cohort repertoires had been generated using a single sequencing platform. Both class I and class II loci were covered by HLA typing, at four-digit resolution. Typing coverage differed by locus: A, B, C, DRB1 and DQB1 were typed in roughly 629-640 donors, DQA1 in 500 to 550, DPA1 in 600 to 610, and DPB1 in 472. A handful of DR-DQ haplotypes were handled as single units for association and clustering because linkage in the cohort was strong. On average, roughly 200,000 unique TCR beta nucleotide sequences were sequenced per donor among 350 to 400 genotyped donors of the cohort, with roughly a sixth of those sequences being non-productive. The paper's findings and limits, for the study overall: According to the authors, the approach could potentially be generalized to other disease states and immunological phenotypes. Because counts were too low, seventeen rarely observed V segments, including chromosome 9 orphons, were left out of the earlier analysis of 587 of the donors. A later analysis found that HLA-associated TCR beta chains were more clonally expanded and had lower generation probabilities than equally common non-associated chains. When HLA alleles, especially DR and DQ, strongly co-occurred, TCR associations were difficult to assign to individual alleles. Linkage disequilibrium might explain the correlated functional status among segregating V segments, but an unknown experimental factor could not be ruled out. A later analysis reported that several top co-occurrence clusters appeared linked to parvovirus B19, influenza, CMV and Epstein-Barr virus. A later genetic analysis associated a missense DCLRE1C variant with V-gene and J-gene trimming of TCR beta chains, and an independent cohort replicated the association. Only TCR beta chains were sequenced in this cohort, and the absence of alpha or paired-chain data limited detectable features. Most TCR sequences were seen in very few donors, while some public TCRs were found in many individuals. Sequencing depth was assumed to be roughly uniform across donors in the presence/absence analyses, though that assumption may not hold. A later analysis found that most CMV-associated TCR beta chains appeared HLA-restricted, with HLA associations seemingly driven largely by CMV exposure. According to a later analysis, TCR association rates differed among HLA loci, with DRB1 alleles showing the most associated TCRs and HLA-C alleles showing the fewest. In a later analysis, 16,951 TCR beta sequences were associated with specific HLA alleles at a false discovery rate of 0.05. In the study, approximately 160 TCR beta chains were listed as associated with cytomegalovirus. A further reported finding was that TCR beta sequences accurately predicted the HLA-A and HLA-B alleles for most subjects in the first cohort. According to a later genetic analysis, donors in an Asian-associated ancestry cluster had fewer N-insertions in productive TCRs than the approximately 650-donor mean. Immune exposure information for the cohort was limited to CMV serostatus. In an earlier analysis of 587 of the donors, most TCR beta V segments appeared in productive rearrangements about 87% or about 30% of the time, broadly matching IMGT annotations. Because some donors lacked HLA typing at each locus, the association tests relied only on the typed subset. A few of the identified cytomegalovirus-associated TCR beta chains were confirmed in vitro to be specific for cytomegalovirus antigens. A cluster of highly shared sequence variants was judged likely to be a technical artifact of the sequencing pipeline. The classifier was reported to diagnose cytomegalovirus status with high specificity and sensitivity in both the original cohort and the validation cohort.

In total, more than 500 healthy bone marrow donors made up the cohort. All cohort members were sampled while nominally healthy, although unrecorded immune exposures were likely present. The donor tested CMV seropositive, placing the donor among the 250 to 350 seropositive members of the cohort. Every donor gave a peripheral blood sample, and the peripheral blood mononuclear cells from that sample were used for TCR beta sequencing. Genomic DNA was extracted from the blood cell samples with the Qiagen DNeasy Blood Extraction Kit. The library was produced with the immunoSEQ multiplex PCR assay. For the multiplex PCR, a mixture combining 60 forward primers for TCR Vbeta segments and 13 reverse primers for TCR Jbeta segments was used. The CDR3 region of rearranged TCR beta genes was amplified from genomic DNA by a multiplex PCR assay. The Illumina HiSeq System was used to sequence the amplified TCR beta libraries as 87-base-pair reads. On the study's bioinformatics: Across the 700 or so repertoires, a later analysis counted approximately 83 million unique TCR beta chains, some 11 million of which were shared by at least two donors. To remove PCR and sequencing errors, raw reads were error-corrected and collapsed into unique sequences using a nearest-neighbor algorithm that merged closely related sequences. Alignment of CDR3 sequences to IMGT reference sequences was used to assign V, D and J gene segments. Each retained sequence needed at least a six-nucleotide match to both a V gene segment and a J gene segment. A rearrangement counted as productive if the CDR3 had no stop codons and remained in frame with V and J, and every other rearrangement counted as non-productive. CDR3 was defined according to IMGT convention as the region running from the second conserved V-encoded cysteine to the conserved J-encoded phenylalanine. The earlier analysis of some 580 of the donors excluded any sequence lacking an unambiguous match to a single V gene segment. An earlier analysis of several hundred of the donors classified V segments as functional when productive rearrangements were above 56.7% and as segregating when the standard deviation between donors was above 5%. A statistical classification framework was built to diagnose cytomegalovirus status from the catalog of TCR beta chain sequences. In a later analysis, TCR nucleotide sequences were compared against IMGT/GENE-DB human TR gene sequences so that V and J genes could be assigned. The TCRdist pipeline was used in a later analysis to assign CDR3 sequences and most-parsimonious VDJ recombination scenarios. In a later analysis, each TCR beta chain was defined by its CDR3 amino acid sequence together with its V-gene family, and reads without a unique V-gene family were excluded. A later analysis removed 592 highly shared, low-generation-probability nucleotide sequences to deal with suspected cross-contamination and a sequencing artifact. In a later analysis, a clonal expansion index was calculated for each public chain from normalized within-repertoire ranks of inferred template counts. In a later analysis, generation probabilities were computed with a VDJ recombination model fitted to out-of-frame rearrangements, and the resulting probabilities were checked against IGoR. In a later analysis, TCR-TCR, TCR-HLA and TCR-CMV co-occurrence was scored with hypergeometric tests, and a repertoire-size bias correction was applied to TCR pairs. In a later analysis, false discovery rates were estimated by permuting HLA or CMV assignments 20 times. A later analysis grouped co-occurring TCRs with DBSCAN, adding TCRdist sequence similarity when clustering within HLA-allele-positive subsets. For co-occurrence clustering, repertoires with fewer than 30,000 or more than 120,000 public chains were excluded, along with a handful of repertoires with anomalous nucleotide sharing. TCRdb re-hosts the immuneACCESS table, in-frame sequences only. Its copies lack some clones; in the studies checked, an unresolved V gene accounts for under half of them, and the cause for the rest is not known. V, J and clone size derive from that table, while D and trimming were established from the DNA sequence. In this sample the table shows roughly 120,000 clones, more than 60% of which occur a single time. The ten top clones hold 13% of the sample.

Remarks on this clone: What antigen it recognizes has not been identified. No much larger clone is present one base from it, and per-base qualities are unavailable.

Sequenced: PBMCs. The TCR originated in a woman aged 55-70 years in good health and CMV-seropositive.

The CDR3 corresponds to CASRSGDLLNTEAFF. The nucleotide sequence is given as TGTGCCAGCAGGTCGGGGGACCTTTTGAACACTGAAGCTTTCTTT. Recombination connected TRBV5-8 to TRBJ1-1; TRBD1 might be the D gene, on 5 matching bases. CDR1 and CDR2, looked up from the germline V gene, are SGHTS and YDEGEE. Trimming costs V 5 bases and J 0 bases, and their ends lie 14 bases apart. Including cysteine and phenylalanine, the CDR3 has 15 amino acids. Kept here is only the CDR3 DNA, which spans 45 bases and is read in frame from base 1.